The 11 T cell receptor beta chains listed next were all sequenced from one sample in a study of CD8 T cells in ankylosing spondylitis. Study-level points and caveats: Ankylosing spondylitis blood appeared to be characterized by a TCR beta motif of several highly homologous variants.

TCRdb analysed the 5' RACE reads with MiXCR anew, one entry per CDR3 protein. This table holds about 440,000 distinct CDR3 sequences, approximately 17% found once. These receptors' antigens are unknown. The sample consisted of blood, either unsorted or a sorted T cell fraction (not recorded which). All receptors come from a male donor with ankylosing spondylitis.

This clonotype has just a few counts. The rearrangement joins TRBV13 to TRBJ1-1, with D possibly being TRBD1 (5 bases). Trimming cost V 4 bases and J 7 bases, with 19 bases left between them. This CDR3 has 15 amino acids. Germline V gene data show CDR1 as PRHDT and CDR2 as FYEKMQ (reference sequence). The CDR3 DNA is TGTGCCAGCAGCTCCAGGAGCCGGGGGACGGGTGAAGCTTTCTTT. It codes for CASSSRSRGTGEAFF.

V and J are TRBV5-1 and TRBJ2-2, with D unresolved. Trimming stripped 0 bases from V and 6 bases from J, with 9 bases between. Germline assignment: CDR1 SGHRS and CDR2 YFSETQ. This CDR3 comprises 14 residues. CDR3 residues: CASSLVVVAGELFF. The CDR3 DNA follows: TGCGCCAGCAGCTTGGTCGTTGTTGCCGGGGAGCTGTTTTTT.

This clonotype was observed a few times. The rearrangement links TRBV9 to TRBJ2-1, with a tentative D call TRBD2 (5 bases). The CDR3 contains 15 residues. V was shortened by 0 bases and J by 2 bases, with 9 bases between the two germline ends. Germline loops: CDR1 SGDLS, CDR2 YYNGEE. CDR3: CASSVAPGTYNEQFF. In DNA form, the CDR3 reads TGTGCCAGCAGCGTAGCTCCGGGGACCTACAATGAGCAGTTCTTC.

The rearrangement uses TRBV5-1 and TRBJ2-7; 11 bases are a match to TRBD2. Germline CDR1 is SGHRS and CDR2 is YFSETQ. This CDR3 region has 16 residues. Trimming took 1 base from V and 2 from J; bases not matched to a gene: 5. This CDR3 reads CASSLSLAGGTYEQYF. The CDR3 bases are TGCGCCAGCAGCTTGAGCCTAGCGGGGGGAACCTACGAGCAGTACTTC. The full variable domain, its missing parts supplied by reference TRBV5-1 and TRBJ2-7, is KAGVTQTPRYLIKTRGQQVTLSCSPISGHRSVSWYQQTPGQGLQFLFEYFSETQRNKGNFPGRFSGRQFSNSRSEMNVSTLELGDSALYLCASSLSLAGGTYEQYFGPGTRLTVT.

This clonotype came up a few times. The V gene is TRBV7-9, the J gene TRBJ1-3; weak D call: TRBD1 (5 bases). Trimming took off 2 bases at V and 6 bases at J, with 14 bases between the two ends. The CDR3 has 15 residues. Germline-derived CDR1 and CDR2 are SEHNR and FQNEAQ (reference sequence). The CDR3 DNA follows: TGTGCCAGCAGCTTATGGGGCAGTCTCGAAAACACCATATATTTT. Translation gives CASSLWGSLENTIYF.

In this sample, this clonotype turned up a few times. This chain links TRBV10-3 with TRBJ1-4, with TRBD1 as a possible D gene (6 bases). The V and J ends lost 6 bases and 5 bases respectively, with 10 bases between them. CDR1 ENHRY and CDR2 SYGVKD come from the germline V gene. This CDR3 spans 13 amino acids. The CDR3 region is CAIRDSGNEKLFF. In DNA, the CDR3 is TGTGCCATCAGGGACAGCGGGAATGAAAAACTGTTTTTT.

This clonotype has a single count. This chain connects TRBV12-3 or TRBV12-4 to TRBJ2-5, with D tentatively TRBD1 (6 bases). This CDR3 is built from 13 residues. V was trimmed by 6 bases and J by 7 bases, leaving 15 bases between them. CDR3 region: CASREQGKGTQYF. CDR3 coding DNA: TGTGCCAGCAGGGAACAGGGAAAAGGGACCCAGTACTTC.

The rearrangement uses TRBV20-1 and TRBJ2-1; D is perhaps TRBD1 (5 bases). CDR1 and CDR2 from the germline V gene are DFQATT and SNEGSKA (reference sequence). The CDR3 has 11 residues. V was cut by 1 base and J by 13 bases, with 11 bases left in between. CDR3 nucleotides: TGCAGTGCTAGAGTAGGGGCACGACAGTTCTTC. Translated: CSARVGARQFF.

V gene TRBV12-3 or TRBV12-4 combines with J gene TRBJ2-7, with a tentative D call TRBD1 (6 bases). The V end was cut by 7 bases, the J end by 2 bases, with 12 bases between. The CDR3 contains 13 residues. Written as DNA, the CDR3 is TGTGCCAGCACCCCCGGGACACCCTACGAGCAGTACTTC. The encoded protein is CASTPGTPYEQYF.

The gene calls are TRBV12-3 or TRBV12-4 and TRBJ1-2; D might be TRBD1 (5 bases). The CDR3 runs 15 residues. The germline V and J ends were trimmed by 3 bases and 2 bases, with 13 bases remaining between them. CDR3 sequence: CASSLGQRQNYGYTF. The CDR3 DNA reads TGTGCCAGCAGTTTGGGGCAGCGGCAAAACTATGGCTACACCTTC.

This clonotype came up a few times. This chain uses TRBV7-2 with TRBJ2-7; 7 bases agree with TRBD1. Trimming removed 1 base from V and 0 bases from J; junction bases left unmatched: 9. In germline, CDR1 is SGHTA, CDR2 FQGNSA. The length of the CDR3 is 17 residues. The CDR3 region has the DNA TGTGCCAGCAGCTTAGGCGGAACAGGGGTCGGCTCCTACGAGCAGTACTTC. Translated, it gives CASSLGGTGVGSYEQYF.